The 14 T cell receptor beta chains listed next were all sequenced from one sample in a study of T cells in Graves' hyperthyroidism and ophthalmopathy (dated by TCRdb to the late 2010s). Receptors were amplified or captured by multiplex PCR. Instrument on record: Illumina HiSeq 2000. TCR beta CDR3 regions were amplified from RNA transcripts. For the first round of RT-PCR on the TCR CDR3, the HTBI primer set was used together with the Qiagen OneStep RT-PCR kit. In-frame beta chains were kept once TCRdb had trimmed the public reads at Q25 with fastp and called clones with MiXCR. Every entry covers one CDR3 protein and lists the most common genes and DNA from its rows. The sample table contains roughly 520,000 distinct CDR3 sequences; only one count was recorded for around 22% of them. In total, the top ten clones hold about 11% of the sample. The sample consisted of blood. Receptors originate from a woman aged 25-40 years with Graves' ophthalmopathy.

A few counts support this clonotype. The chain is built from TRBV5-1 and TRBJ2-7; tentative D call: TRBD1 (6 bases). This CDR3 spans 16 amino acids. Trimming took 4 bases from V and 4 from J, leaving 21 bases between them. The V gene's germline CDR1 is SGHRS and CDR2 YFSETQ. The CDR3 sequence: CASSQGTGTSHYEQYF. The CDR3 DNA reads TGCGCCAGCAGCCAAGGGACCGGGACATCCCATTACGAGCAGTACTTC.

This chain links TRBV11-2 with TRBJ1-2; maybe TRBD1 (5 bases). The germline CDR1 and CDR2 sequences are SGHAT and FQNNGV. CDR3 length: 19 amino acids. Between the trimmed V and J ends, which lost 3 bases and 0 bases, there was a span of 23 bases. CDR3 sequence reads: CASSLRGPTAMRANYGYTF. The DNA of the CDR3 is TGTGCCAGCAGCTTGAGGGGACCGACAGCGATGAGGGCTAACTATGGCTACACCTTC.

This clonotype was seen repeatedly, ten times or more. The J gene is TRBJ1-1, the V gene TRBV7-9; 10 positions agree with TRBD1. Germline lookup yields CDR1 SEHNR and CDR2 FQNEAQ (reference sequence). This CDR3 comprises 14 residues. The V segment lost 10 bases and the J segment 3 bases; nucleotides outside the gene matches: 8. The CDR3 nucleotides are TGTGCCATCGGGCCAGGGACAGGGGACACTGAAGCTTTCTTT. It encodes CAIGPGTGDTEAFF. Supplemented by reference TRBV7-9 and TRBJ1-1, the full variable domain reads DTGVSQNPRHKITKRGQNVTFRCDPISEHNRLYWYRQTLGQGPEFLTYFQNEAQLEKSRLLSDRFSAERPKGSFSTLEIQRTEQGDSAMYLCAIGPGTGDTEAFFGQGTRLTVV.

This clonotype was seen at least ten times. CDR3 sequence: CASSAGQGTGGRAFF. The CDR3 DNA reads as TGTGCCAGCAGTGCGGGACAGGGGACGGGCGGCCGGGCTTTCTTT. V usage is TRBV6-2 or TRBV6-3 and J usage is TRBJ1-1; 10 bases map to TRBD1. From germline, CDR1 is MNHEY and CDR2 SVGEGT. The CDR3 spans 15 residues. V dropped 5 bases and J dropped 11; count of bases not matched to a gene: 14.

Many counts were recorded for this clonotype. J is TRBJ2-7 and V is TRBV6-1; 12 nucleotides align to TRBD1. Trimming cost V 3 bases and J 6 bases; bases outside gene matches: 9. Germline CDR1 is MNHNS and CDR2 is SASEGT. The CDR3 runs to 16 residues. CDR3 DNA: TGTGCCAGCAGTGATCACTCCGGGACAGGGGGCCTCGAGCAGTACTTC. This codes for CASSDHSGTGGLEQYF.

The chain links TRBV28 to TRBJ2-5, with 8 bases that match TRBD1. The CDR3 runs 15 residues. Germline V lookup: CDR1 MDHEN, CDR2 SYDVKM. J lost 5 bases, V lost 6 bases, and 11 bases had no gene match. CDR3 sequence: CASRPSRGPTETQYF. CDR3 DNA: TGTGCCAGCAGACCTAGCAGGGGGCCTACGGAGACCCAGTACTTC.

CDR3 bases: TGTGCCAGCAGTCGGGACCCCAGGCCCCCACGGCGAGAGACCCAGTACTTC. Protein product: CASSRDPRPPRRETQYF. The chain uses TRBV12-3 or TRBV12-4 and TRBJ2-5; D may match TRBD1 or TRBD2 (5 bases each). V gave up 5 bases and J gave up 4 bases, with 23 bases separating them. The CDR3 is 17 amino acids.

This clonotype appeared once. The rearrangement joins TRBV6-1 to TRBJ1-1, with no clear D. The V end was cut by 11 bases, the J end by 1 base, with 17 bases between. Germline V gives CDR1 MNHNS, CDR2 SASEGT. This CDR3 is built from 14 residues. The CDR3 nucleotides read TGTGCCGGCATGGATCAGGTAGAGAACACTGAAGCTTTCTTT. It translates to CAGMDQVENTEAFF.

The chain is built from TRBV28 and TRBJ1-2, with D perhaps TRBD1 (6 bases). V shed 5 bases and J shed 4 bases, with 17 bases lying between them. The CDR3 extends over 15 amino acids. CDR1 MDHEN and CDR2 SYDVKM come from the germline V gene. The CDR3: CASSQPSQGIYGYTF. The CDR3 region has the DNA TGTGCCAGCAGTCAACCTTCTCAGGGGATCTATGGCTACACCTTC.

This clonotype was picked up many times. The V gene is TRBV28, the J gene TRBJ1-5; no firm D call. The CDR3 covers 14 residues. Trimming removed 8 bases at V and 0 bases at J, with 11 bases between. Germline CDR1 is MDHEN and CDR2 is SYDVKM. The CDR3 DNA sequence: TGTGCCAGCGGATTCCACCATAGCAATCAGCCCCAGCATTTT. As protein: CASGFHHSNQPQHF.

This clonotype turned up a few times. This sequence joins TRBV4-1 and TRBJ2-5, with 7 bases lining up with TRBD1. The CDR3 has 15 residues. V dropped 0 bases and J dropped 5; count of bases not matched to a gene: 6. Germline CDR1 is MGHRA and CDR2 is YSYEKL. DNA for the CDR3: TGCGCCAGCAGCCAAGATAAGGGACAGTATGAGACCCAGTACTTC. Translated: CASSQDKGQYETQYF.

The gene calls are TRBV4-1 and TRBJ1-2; 7 bases agree with TRBD1. The CDR3 has 16 amino acids. J lost 4 bases, V lost 0 bases, and 8 bases had no gene match. Per germline, CDR1 MGHRA and CDR2 YSYEKL. CDR3 sequence: CASSQDLNRGFYGYTF. CDR3 DNA sequence: TGCGCCAGCAGCCAAGACCTTAACAGGGGATTCTATGGCTACACCTTC.

The table lists this clonotype with a few counts. The chain couples TRBV12-3 or TRBV12-4 to TRBJ1-2; 10 nucleotides match TRBD1. Trimming cost V 4 bases and J 13 bases; bases outside gene matches: 15. The CDR3 sequence is 15 residues long. CDR3 residues: CASSSQTGGEVIPTF. For the CDR3, the DNA is TGTGCCAGCAGTTCCCAGACAGGGGGCGAGGTGATTCCCACCTTC.

This clonotype was seen at least ten times. This rearrangement joins TRBV5-4 to TRBJ1-1, with D uncertain. The CDR3 totals 13 residues. The germline gives CDR1 SGHNT, CDR2 YYREEE (reference sequence). Trimming took 2 bases from V and 11 from J, leaving 16 bases between them. CDR3 nucleotide sequence: TGTGCCAGCAGCTTCGGCCTCGCGGGTGAGGCTTTCTTT. Its translation: CASSFGLAGEAFF. Full variable domain (outside the CDR3, taken from reference TRBV5-4 and TRBJ1-1): ETGVTQSPTHLIKTRGQQVTLRCSSQSGHNTVSWYQQALGQGPQFIFQYYREEENGRGNFPPRFSGLQFPNYSSELNVNALELDDSALYLCASSFGLAGEAFFGQGTRLTVV.